The 17 T cell receptor beta chains given below trace back to one sample, sequenced in a study of blood T cell repertoires in COVID-19 (TCRdb year 2020). The library was generated by the immunoSEQ multiplex PCR assay. TCRdb stores this immuneACCESS table with in-frame sequences only. Part of the clones is absent; in the studies checked, under half of the shortfall reflects unresolved V genes, and no reason is known for the rest. The sample profile shows 350,000 or so clones; roughly 86% of them were found once. 8% to 13% of the sample is taken by the ten largest. Sequencing was carried out using peripheral blood. The receptors were gathered from a woman in her thirties with COVID-19, enrolled during active disease.

This chain uses TRBV5-1 with TRBJ2-3, with 8 positions matching TRBD2. CDR1 is SGHRS and CDR2 is YFSETQ in the germline V gene. J lost 6 bases, V lost 4 bases, and 10 bases had no gene match. The CDR3 is made up of 15 amino acids. The CDR3 region is CASSPLAGPIDTQYF. DNA of the CDR3: TGCGCCAGCAGCCCCTTAGCGGGACCGATTGATACGCAGTATTTT.

This clone came up a few times. The chain is built from TRBV18 and TRBJ2-1, with TRBD2 identical over 9 bases. Germline values: CDR1 KGHSH, CDR2 LQKENI. The V gene end was trimmed by 9 bases and the J gene end by 5 bases; junction bases not matched to a gene: 8. The CDR3 has 14 residues. The CDR3 protein is CASHGGRGNNEQFF. In DNA, the CDR3 is TGTGCCAGTCATGGCGGGAGGGGTAACAATGAGCAGTTCTTC.

CDR3 residues: CASSYLAGGPRETQYF. CDR3 nucleotide sequence: TGTGCCAGCAGTTACCTAGCGGGAGGGCCCCGAGAGACCCAGTACTTC. V gene TRBV6-5 combines with J gene TRBJ2-5; 12 bases map to TRBD2. This CDR3 comprises 16 residues. Germline-derived CDR1 and CDR2 are MNHEY and SVGAGI. V lost 2 bases to trimming and J lost 4 bases; unmatched junction nucleotides: 5.

This clone was detected once. The chain is built from TRBV6-2 or TRBV6-3 and TRBJ2-1; D unclear. The V gene lost 4 bases and the J gene lost 9 bases, with 16 bases spanning the gap. The CDR3 totals 14 residues. The germline CDR1 and CDR2 sequences are MNHEY and SVGEGT. Written as DNA, the CDR3 is TGTGCCAGCAGTTCCACCTCATACCGCGGTGAGCAGTTCTTC. Residues: CASSSTSYRGEQFF.

The gene calls are TRBV7-8 and TRBJ2-1; 7 bases are shared with TRBD2. CDR3 length: 19 residues. The germline V gene encodes CDR1 SGHVS and CDR2 FQNEAQ. The V gene end was trimmed by 1 base and the J gene end by 1 base; junction bases not matched to a gene: 13. The CDR3 spells CASSLGVGRREISYNEQFF. The DNA of the CDR3 is TGTGCCAGCAGCTTAGGGGTAGGGCGGCGGGAGATATCCTACAATGAGCAGTTCTTC.

V usage is TRBV10-3 and J usage is TRBJ2-7; a possible D gene is TRBD1 (6 bases). V lost 3 bases and J lost 0, with 9 bases in between. Germline V gene data show CDR1 as ENHRY and CDR2 as SYGVKD. The CDR3 contains 14 residues. The CDR3 nucleotides are TGTGCCATCAGTGATCGGACAGCCTCCTACGAGCAGTACTTC. It translates to CAISDRTASYEQYF.

This chain joins TRBV9 and TRBJ2-7; a possible D gene is TRBD2 (5 bases). In germline, CDR1 is SGDLS, CDR2 YYNGEE. This CDR3 spans 14 amino acids. With 0 bases removed from V and 2 bases from J, the gap between germline ends came to 9 bases. The CDR3 DNA reads as TGTGCCAGCAGCGTAGCTAGCAGACCCTACGAGCAGTACTTC. Translated, it gives CASSVASRPYEQYF.

This rearrangement joins TRBV27 to TRBJ1-1; D may be TRBD1 (5 bases). Trimming pared 8 bases from V and 4 bases from J, leaving 17 bases between. Germline-derived CDR1 and CDR2 are MNHEY and SMNVEV (reference sequence). CDR3 length equals 14 residues. CDR3 region: CASSRGERGTEAFF. CDR3 sequence (DNA): TGTGCCAGCTCCCGGGGGGAGAGAGGCACTGAAGCTTTCTTT.

This chain uses TRBV6-4 with TRBJ1-1, with 7 bases that match TRBD1. The V segment lost 8 bases and the J segment 0 bases; nucleotides outside the gene matches: 3. Germline V CDR1 and CDR2: MRHNA, SNTAGT. This CDR3 region has 13 residues. CDR3 sequence: CASRGQMNTEAFF. Written as DNA, the CDR3 is TGTGCCAGCCGGGGACAGATGAACACTGAAGCTTTCTTT.

J is TRBJ2-3 and V is TRBV29-1; 9 nucleotides line up with TRBD2. The germline V gene encodes CDR1 SQVTM and CDR2 ANQGSEA. This CDR3 spans 16 amino acids. Trimming cost V 3 bases and J 2 bases; bases outside gene matches: 9. In nucleotides, the CDR3 is TGCAGCGTTGATCACGGGACTAGCAGGGACACAGATACGCAGTATTTT. Translation: CSVDHGTSRDTDTQYF.

V is TRBV5-4 and J is TRBJ1-2, with a possible D match to TRBD1 (6 bases). The V gene's germline CDR1 is SGHNT and CDR2 YYREEE (reference sequence). Trimming cost V 5 bases and J 7 bases, with 18 bases left between them. This CDR3 contains 14 residues. CDR3 sequence: CASSRPGHSSGYTF. As DNA, the CDR3 is TGTGCCAGCAGTAGACCGGGACACTCTAGTGGCTACACCTTC.

This clone was found a few times. The chain links TRBV7-8 to TRBJ1-6; 8 bases fit TRBD1. This CDR3 comprises 15 residues. Germline V gene data show CDR1 as SGHVS and CDR2 as FQNEAQ. J gave up 9 bases and V 5 bases, and 9 bases lay outside the gene matches. This chain's CDR3 is CASSQGGQGSSPLHF. CDR3 sequence (DNA): TGTGCCAGCAGCCAGGGAGGACAGGGAAGTTCACCCCTCCACTTT.

The chain links TRBV5-4 to TRBJ2-5, with TRBD2 identical over 16 bases. CDR3 length: 15 residues. After removal of 3 bases from V and 5 bases from J, the junction contained 1 base not matched to a gene. From germline, CDR1 is SGHNT and CDR2 YYREEE (reference sequence). The CDR3 DNA follows: TGTGCCAGCAGCTGGGGACTAGCGGGAGGGGAGACCCAGTACTTC. Protein sequence: CASSWGLAGGETQYF.

This clone was seen just once. V usage is TRBV15 and J usage is TRBJ2-5; no firm D call. Germline V gene data show CDR1 as LNHNV and CDR2 as YYDKDF (reference sequence). With 0 bases removed from V and 3 bases from J, the gap between germline ends came to 8 bases. CDR3 length: 14 residues. CDR3 DNA: TGTGCCACCAGCAGAGATTTAACAGAAGAGACCCAGTACTTC. Translated, it gives CATSRDLTEETQYF. The whole variable domain, filled in from reference TRBV15 and TRBJ2-5, reads DAMVIQNPRYQVTQFGKPVTLSCSQTLNHNVMYWYQQKSSQAPKLLFHYYDKDFNNEADTPDNFQSRRPNTSFCFLDIRSPGLGDTAMYLCATSRDLTEETQYFGPGTRLLVL.

The V call is TRBV11-2, the J call TRBJ2-3; D unclear. V lost 2 bases and J lost 6, with 18 bases in between. CDR3 size: 16 residues. Germline V CDR1 and CDR2: SGHAT, FQNNGV. CDR3 nucleotide sequence: TGTGCCAGCAGCTTATTCAGCAGGTTCTTCTCCGATACGCAGTATTTT. This encodes CASSLFSRFFSDTQYF. The variable domain in full, completed from reference TRBV11-2 and TRBJ2-3, reads EAGVAQSPRYKIIEKRQSVAFWCNPISGHATLYWYQQILGQGPKLLIQFQNNGVVDDSQLPKDRFSAERLKGVDSTLKIQPAKLEDSAVYLCASSLFSRFFSDTQYFGPGTRLTVL.

This sequence joins TRBV6-4 and TRBJ2-3; D is uncertain. The CDR3 has 13 amino acids. CDR1 MRHNA and CDR2 SNTAGT come from the germline V gene. V gave up 3 bases and J gave up 0 bases, with 4 bases separating them. This CDR3 is CASSERSTDTQYF. CDR3 nucleotide sequence: TGTGCCAGCAGTGAGCGGAGCACAGATACGCAGTATTTT.

This chain joins TRBV4-2 and TRBJ1-5, with D tentatively TRBD1 (6 bases). The CDR3 sequence is 14 residues long. CDR1 is LGHNA and CDR2 is YNFKEQ in the germline V gene. With 4 bases removed from V and 5 bases from J, the gap between germline ends came to 12 bases. In DNA, the CDR3 is TGTGCCAGCAGCCTTGAGGACAGTGATCAGCCCCAGCATTTT. Translation gives CASSLEDSDQPQHF.